A single sample gave rise to the 9 T cell receptor beta chains below, sequenced in a study of T-cell memory formation after mild COVID-19. TCRdb re-called the 5' RACE reads with MiXCR, one entry per CDR3 protein. The sample has approximately 300,000 distinct CDR3 sequences; about 15% are singletons. Sequenced input: PBMCs or a T cell subset sorted from them (not recorded which). The receptors were sampled from a man aged 18 to 29 who had mild COVID-19 (a few samples of this study predate the infection). Cell type and time point are not known.

In its sample, this clonotype was seen a few times. The chain couples TRBV12-3 or TRBV12-4 to TRBJ1-3; no firm D call. The CDR3 consists of 14 residues. V was shortened by 6 bases and J by 7 bases, with 16 bases between the two germline ends. CDR3 in DNA: TGTGCCAGCAGCCTCAGTTCAACAGCCAACACCATATATTTT. Residues: CASSLSSTANTIYF.

This rearrangement joins TRBV7-2 to TRBJ2-7, with D possibly TRBD1 on 5 matching bases. Trimming pared 6 bases from V and 2 bases from J, leaving 11 bases between. This CDR3 has 13 residues. Germline V gene sequence: CDR1 SGHTA, CDR2 FQGNSA. Here the CDR3 reads CASSSGLAYEQYF. The CDR3 region has the DNA TGTGCCAGCAGTTCAGGGCTGGCCTACGAGCAGTACTTC.

This clonotype occurred a few times. The V gene is TRBV6-5, the J gene TRBJ2-1; D possibly corresponds to TRBD1 (5 bases). The CDR3 runs to 12 residues. V lost 2 bases, J lost 7 bases, and 6 bases lay in between. Looked up from germline, CDR1 is MNHEY and CDR2 is SVGAGI. CDR3 coding DNA: TGTGCCAGCAGTTACAAGGGGAATGAGCAGTTCTTC. Protein: CASSYKGNEQFF.

This clonotype was seen only a few times. The chain joins TRBV7-9 to TRBJ2-2, with D perhaps matching TRBD2 (6 bases). The CDR3 consists of 15 residues. V was cut by 4 bases and J by 2 bases, with 11 bases left in between. Germline assignment: CDR1 SEHNR and CDR2 FQNEAQ (reference sequence). This CDR3 is CASSSLAINTGELFF. The CDR3 nucleotides read TGTGCCAGCAGCTCACTAGCCATTAACACCGGGGAGCTGTTTTTT.

The V gene is TRBV7-2, the J gene TRBJ2-5; D may be TRBD1 or TRBD2 (5 bases each). CDR1 and CDR2 from the germline V gene are SGHTA and FQGNSA. The CDR3 consists of 14 residues. Trimming took off 3 bases at V and 7 bases at J, with 15 bases between the two ends. This CDR3 is CASSFDGAQLTQYF. The CDR3 DNA sequence: TGTGCCAGCAGCTTTGACGGGGCTCAATTGACCCAGTACTTC.

The CDR3 DNA is TGTGCCAGCAGTTTATTCCCCACAGATACGCAGTATTTT. This gives the protein CASSLFPTDTQYF. This rearrangement joins TRBV27 to TRBJ2-3; D remains unclear. V was shortened by 1 base and J by 2 bases, with 4 bases between the two germline ends. CDR3 size: 13 residues. Germline V gene data show CDR1 as MNHEY and CDR2 as SMNVEV (reference sequence).

This clonotype was seen only a few times. This chain uses TRBV7-9 with TRBJ2-7, with 7 bases fitting TRBD1. CDR1 SEHNR and CDR2 FQNEAQ come from the germline V gene (reference sequence). The CDR3 totals 13 residues. With V trimmed by 5 bases and J by 3 bases, 4 bases remained unmatched. DNA of the CDR3: TGTGCCAGCAGCCCGACAGGGATCTACGAGCAGTACTTC. This codes for CASSPTGIYEQYF.

This chain joins TRBV7-3 and TRBJ2-1; D is unresolved. V was trimmed by 3 bases and J by 0 bases, leaving 6 bases between them. The CDR3 length is 14 residues. Germline V gene lookup returns CDR1 SGHTA and CDR2 FQGTGA. This CDR3 is CASSFTSSYNEQFF. The CDR3 region has the DNA TGTGCCAGCAGCTTTACGAGCTCCTACAATGAGCAGTTCTTC. The full variable domain, with the rest looked up from reference TRBV7-3 and TRBJ2-1, is GAGVSQTPSNKVTEKGKYVELRCDPISGHTALYWYRQSLGQGPEFLIYFQGTGAADDSGLPNDRFFAVRPEGSVSTLKIQRTERGDSAVYLCASSFTSSYNEQFFGPGTRLTVL.

This rearrangement joins TRBV12-3 or TRBV12-4 to TRBJ1-1, with 7 bases matching TRBD1. Trimming took 1 base from V and 8 from J; bases not matched to a gene: 10. The CDR3 covers 15 residues. CDR3 in amino acids: CASSLVTGIGKEAFF. DNA for the CDR3: TGTGCCAGCAGTTTAGTGACAGGGATTGGCAAGGAAGCTTTCTTT.